One sample yielded the 26 T cell receptor beta chains listed below, sequenced in a study of cytomegalovirus exposure and HLA in healthy donors. 60 Vbeta and 13 Jbeta primers were used in PCR. Data came from immunoSEQ multiplex PCR; TCRdb stores just in-frame clones and leaves some out. Of over 150,000 clones in the sample, 77% were seen once. Material for sequencing was PBMCs. The receptors originated from a middle-aged woman in good health and CMV-seropositive.

This clone came up a few times. The chain uses TRBV9 and TRBJ2-1, with 8 bases lining up with TRBD2. Germline V gene lookup returns CDR1 SGDLS and CDR2 YYNGEE. V lost 3 bases to trimming and J lost 9 bases; unmatched junction nucleotides: 8. This CDR3 region has 14 residues. CDR3 loop: CASSARGGVSEQFF. In nucleotides, the CDR3 is TGTGCCAGCAGCGCTCGGGGGGGGGTAAGTGAGCAGTTCTTC.

The chain has TRBV5-6 and TRBJ2-5; weak D call: TRBD1 (5 bases). The CDR3 sequence is 14 residues long. V was cut by 0 bases and J by 5 bases, with 11 bases left in between. The germline V gene has CDR1 SGHDT and CDR2 YYEEEE. The CDR3 sequence: CASSLGQGMETQYF. Here the CDR3 DNA reads TGTGCCAGCAGCTTGGGGCAGGGAATGGAGACCCAGTACTTC. The entire variable domain, with the rest obtained from reference TRBV5-6 and TRBJ2-5, is as follows: DAGVTQSPTHLIKTRGQQVTLRCSPKSGHDTVSWYQQALGQGPQFIFQYYEEEERQRGNFPDRFSGHQFPNYSSELNVNALLLGDSALYLCASSLGQGMETQYFGPGTRLLVL.

The V gene is TRBV6-5, the J gene TRBJ2-2; perhaps TRBD2 as D (6 bases). With 2 bases removed from V and 2 bases from J, the gap between germline ends came to 12 bases. The CDR3 contains 16 residues. The V gene's germline CDR1 is MNHEY and CDR2 SVGAGI. CDR3 nucleotide sequence: TGTGCCAGCAGTTACAATCCGGGACTCAACACCGGGGAGCTGTTTTTT. As protein: CASSYNPGLNTGELFF.

This clone has more than one count but fewer than ten. The chain recombines TRBV27 with TRBJ2-4, with 11 bases identical to TRBD1. CDR1 is MNHEY and CDR2 is SMNVEV in the germline V gene (reference sequence). The V segment lost 6 bases and the J segment 3 bases; nucleotides outside the gene matches: 7. The CDR3 consists of 16 residues. The CDR3 bases are TGTGCCAGCAGCTCCGGACAGGGGGCTGGCAAAAACATTCAGTACTTC. It encodes CASSSGQGAGKNIQYF.

This chain links TRBV30 with TRBJ2-6; 7 positions agree with TRBD1. V shed 2 bases and J 2 bases; nucleotides not matched to a gene: 3. The germline CDR1 and CDR2 sequences are GTSNPN and SVGIG (reference sequence). This CDR3 region has 15 residues. CDR3: CAWSLTGAGANVLTF. The CDR3 DNA follows: TGTGCCTGGAGTCTCACAGGGGCTGGGGCCAACGTCCTGACTTTC.

This clone was counted a few times. The rearrangement joins TRBV9 to TRBJ2-1; D might be TRBD2 (6 bases). The CDR3 is 16 amino acids. Trimming removed 0 bases at V and 6 bases at J, with 16 bases between. The V gene's germline CDR1 is SGDLS and CDR2 YYNGEE. The CDR3, as DNA: TGTGCCAGCAGCGTAGCGGTCGGGAGCCTGGGCAATGAGCAGTTCTTC. This encodes CASSVAVGSLGNEQFF.

The chain employs TRBV19 and TRBJ1-5; D gene ambiguous. V dropped 2 bases and J dropped 1 base, with 9 bases sitting between them. CDR1 is LNHDA, CDR2 SQIVND, per germline (reference sequence). The CDR3 length is 15 residues. CDR3 sequence reads: CASSISRESNQPQHF. The CDR3 DNA reads TGTGCCAGTAGTATAAGTCGGGAAAGCAATCAGCCCCAGCATTTT.

This clone has a single count. The chain combines TRBV5-6 with TRBJ2-1, with 7 nucleotides matching TRBD1. V was clipped by 4 bases and J by 9 bases; unmatched bases: 13. CDR1 SGHDT and CDR2 YYEEEE come from the germline V gene. The CDR3 sequence is 15 residues long. The DNA of the CDR3 is TGTGCCAGCAGCAACGGACAGGTAATGGGTGGTGAGCAGTTCTTC. Amino acid sequence: CASSNGQVMGGEQFF.

The sample holds a few counts of this clone. The chain carries TRBV18 and TRBJ2-7, with 9 nucleotides matching TRBD2. The CDR3 totals 15 residues. Germline V CDR1 and CDR2: KGHSH, LQKENI. Trimming cost V 3 bases and J 1 base; bases outside gene matches: 4. The CDR3 loop reads CASSPRAGGSYEQYF. The CDR3, as DNA: TGTGCCAGCTCACCTCGAGCGGGGGGATCCTACGAGCAGTACTTC.

This chain uses TRBV5-6 with TRBJ1-2; maybe TRBD1 (5 bases). Germline V lookup: CDR1 SGHDT, CDR2 YYEEEE. V lost 4 bases and J lost 4, with 23 bases in between. The CDR3 sequence is 17 residues long. CDR3 amino acids: CASSESGRGVLSYGYTF. CDR3 in DNA: TGTGCCAGCAGCGAATCCGGTCGGGGGGTCCTTAGCTATGGCTACACCTTC.

This chain uses TRBV30 with TRBJ2-5, with TRBD2 identical over 10 bases. Germline values: CDR1 GTSNPN, CDR2 SVGIG (reference sequence). J was trimmed by 3 bases and V by 3 bases; bases with no gene match: 4. This CDR3 spans 14 amino acids. The CDR3 loop reads CAWRPSGSKETQYF. The CDR3 DNA reads as TGTGCCTGGAGACCTAGCGGGAGTAAAGAGACCCAGTACTTC.

The chain uses TRBV28 and TRBJ1-6, with D uncertain. Trimming pared 3 bases from V and 4 bases from J, leaving 7 bases between. The CDR3 totals 14 residues. CDR1 is MDHEN and CDR2 is SYDVKM in the germline V gene. Here the CDR3 reads CASSFRIYNSPLHF. Here the CDR3 DNA reads TGTGCCAGCAGTTTCAGGATATATAATTCACCCCTCCACTTT.

This clone has just a few counts. The chain uses TRBV5-4 and TRBJ1-4; a weak D match, TRBD1 (5 bases). The germline V and J ends were trimmed by 1 base and 8 bases, with 12 bases remaining between them. The CDR3 runs to 14 residues. Germline V gene lookup returns CDR1 SGHNT and CDR2 YYREEE (reference sequence). Here the CDR3 DNA reads TGTGCCAGCAGCTTGAACAGGAGAAACGAAAAACTGTTTTTT. Translation gives CASSLNRRNEKLFF.

V is TRBV5-1 and J is TRBJ2-7, with 8 bases aligning to TRBD1. The CDR3 extends over 16 amino acids. Looked up from germline, CDR1 is SGHRS and CDR2 is YFSETQ. With V trimmed by 0 bases and J by 7 bases, 12 bases remained unmatched. The CDR3 loop is CASSLGTRTGRYEQYF. Written as DNA, the CDR3 is TGCGCCAGCAGCTTGGGAACAAGGACAGGGAGATATGAGCAGTACTTC.

This chain links TRBV10-3 with TRBJ2-1, with D possibly TRBD1 on 6 matching bases. There are 13 residues in the CDR3. V lost 10 bases and J lost 5, with 15 bases in between. Germline V CDR1 and CDR2: ENHRY, SYGVKD. The CDR3 coding sequence is TGTGCCACCGGCCTAACAGGGAACAATGAGCAGTTCTTC. It is translated as CATGLTGNNEQFF.

This clone was seen more than once but under ten times. The chain is built from TRBV5-1 and TRBJ2-1; possibly TRBD1 for D (6 bases). Germline CDR1 reads SGHRS; CDR2 reads YFSETQ. The CDR3 consists of 15 residues. V gave up 0 bases and J gave up 4 bases, with 11 bases separating them. CDR3 sequence: CASSLGGQGYNEQFF. In DNA, the CDR3 is TGCGCCAGCAGCTTGGGAGGGCAGGGGTACAATGAGCAGTTCTTC.

This rearrangement joins TRBV19 to TRBJ1-2; D is undetermined. V lost 3 bases and J 8 bases, leaving 13 bases between the germline ends. The CDR3 consists of 13 residues. Germline CDR1 LNHDA, CDR2 SQIVND (reference sequence). The DNA of the CDR3 is TGTGCCAGTAGTATCCTATCAGGAAACGGCTACACCTTC. Translating gives CASSILSGNGYTF.

V usage is TRBV27 and J usage is TRBJ1-5; a possible D gene is TRBD1 (5 bases). The CDR3 spans 15 residues. Looked up from germline, CDR1 is MNHEY and CDR2 is SMNVEV (reference sequence). Between the trimmed V and J ends, which lost 7 bases and 5 bases, there was a span of 18 bases. The CDR3 coding sequence is TGTGCCAGCAAGGAAGGGGCCTCTTTATATCAGCCCCAGCATTTT. Its protein product is CASKEGASLYQPQHF.

This clone has only a few counts. This chain links TRBV9 with TRBJ2-6, with TRBD1 matching 9 bases. The CDR3 has 16 residues. V shed 3 bases and J 2 bases; nucleotides not matched to a gene: 3. CDR1 is SGDLS and CDR2 is YYNGEE in the germline V gene. CDR3: CASSATGGAGANVLTF. CDR3 in DNA: TGTGCCAGCAGCGCGACAGGGGGGGCTGGGGCCAACGTCCTGACTTTC.

V usage is TRBV7-9 and J usage is TRBJ1-1; no firm D call. Germline assignment: CDR1 SEHNR and CDR2 FQNEAQ (reference sequence). V lost 4 bases, J lost 5 bases, and 17 bases lay in between. The CDR3 consists of 15 residues. CDR3 bases: TGTGCCAGCAGCTCCCGCCTGGCAGGTGGGACTGAAGCTTTCTTT. It encodes CASSSRLAGGTEAFF.

This clone was found a few times. The genes are TRBV23-1 and TRBJ2-5, with D possibly being TRBD1 (5 bases). TRBV23-1 is treated as an ORF (open reading frame) with a function not yet certain. Trimming took 0 bases from V and 3 from J, leaving 8 bases between them. This CDR3 has 14 amino acids. CDR3 sequence: CASSQSRGKETQYF. The CDR3 DNA sequence: TGCGCCAGCAGTCAATCAAGGGGCAAAGAGACCCAGTACTTC.

The chain couples TRBV4-3 to TRBJ2-2; TRBD2 matches 8 bases. Germline-derived CDR1 and CDR2 are LGHNA and YSLEER. This CDR3 comprises 16 residues. The trim removed 4 bases at V and 0 bases at J, leaving 4 bases unmatched. The CDR3 protein is CASSPRSGANTGELFF. The CDR3 nucleotides are TGCGCCAGCAGCCCGCGTAGCGGGGCGAACACCGGGGAGCTGTTTTTT.

The V and J genes are TRBV28 and TRBJ1-6; TRBD1 agrees at 11 bases. The CDR3 covers 14 residues. V trimming: 5 bases; J trimming: 9 bases; junction bases outside the gene matches: 3. Germline V gene data show CDR1 as MDHEN and CDR2 as SYDVKM. CDR3 in DNA: TGTGCCAGCAGTGGGACAGGGGGTGGTTCACCCCTCCACTTT. It translates to CASSGTGGGSPLHF. The variable domain in full, with the rest retrieved from reference TRBV28 and TRBJ1-6, is DVKVTQSSRYLVKRTGEKVFLECVQDMDHENMFWYRQDPGLGLRLIYFSYDVKMKEKGDIPEGYSVSREKKERFSLILESASTNQTSMYLCASSGTGGGSPLHFGNGTRLTVT.

The rearrangement links TRBV11-2 to TRBJ1-2; D might be TRBD1 (5 bases). The CDR3 loop spans 14 amino acids. Germline loops: CDR1 SGHAT, CDR2 FQNNGV. The V gene lost 0 bases and the J gene lost 8 bases, with 13 bases spanning the gap. The CDR3 DNA reads as TGTGCCAGCAGCTTAGATCTAGGGGCGCGGGGCTACACCTTC. It yields the protein CASSLDLGARGYTF.

The chain is built from TRBV2 and TRBJ2-3; maybe TRBD2 (5 bases). This CDR3 has 14 amino acids. V gave up 4 bases and J gave up 0 bases, with 8 bases separating them. Germline assignment: CDR1 SNHLY and CDR2 FYNNEI. CDR3 sequence: CASSAGLSTDTQYF. The CDR3 nucleotides read TGTGCCAGCAGTGCGGGGTTGAGCACAGATACGCAGTATTTT.

The chain recombines TRBV7-2 with TRBJ1-6, with unresolved D. The germline V gene encodes CDR1 SGHTA and CDR2 FQGNSA. CDR3 length: 14 residues. V lost 4 bases to trimming and J lost 5 bases, with 9 bases between them. The CDR3 loop is CASSSGSNNSPLHF. For the CDR3, the DNA is TGTGCCAGCAGCTCCGGGTCGAATAATTCACCCCTCCACTTT.